The clone carrying this T cell receptor (beta chain) was detected only a few times. Template material for amplifying TCR beta CDR3 regions consisted of RNA transcripts. The HTBI set primed first-round TCR CDR3 RT-PCR. One entry per CDR3 protein results from TCRdb running MiXCR on the multiplex PCR reads. This sample carries 450,000 to 500,000 distinct CDR3 sequences, approximately 23% of them seen once, and the ten largest clones take around 54%. The data originate from a study of T cells in Graves' hyperthyroidism and ophthalmopathy. The sequenced sample consisted of blood. The sequence was collected from a woman in her 70s with Graves' ophthalmopathy.

This CDR3 is CATSDAGRSYEQYF. As DNA, the CDR3 is TGTGCCACCAGTGACGCCGGACGGAGCTACGAGCAGTACTTC. The chain employs TRBV24-1 and TRBJ2-7; no definite D call. The CDR3 is 14 amino acids. V was clipped by 4 bases and J by 3 bases, with 12 bases between them. Germline lookup yields CDR1 KGHDR and CDR2 SFDVKD.